These T cell receptor beta chains were read from a single sample in a study of monozygotic twins with inflammatory bowel disease. One entry per CDR3 protein, without DNA, is what TCRdb gives after re-calling the 5' RACE reads. The specimen's table records roughly 330,000 distinct CDR3 sequences. Specimen: blood. The source is a human donor with ulcerative colitis or Crohn's disease, or a healthy co-twin of an affected twin (not recorded which). Each CDR3 is given with its conserved first and last residue.

CDR3	V	J
CASSLRGVWVNTEAFF	TRBV5-6	TRBJ1-1
CASSDRPHEQLAPRARSGELFF	TRBV6-4	TRBJ2-2
CASSFGGLSYEQYF	TRBV28	TRBJ2-7
CASSQSTTGDYTEAFF	TRBV23-1	TRBJ1-1
CASSYDRVENEQFF	TRBV7-2	TRBJ2-1
CASSRLDNEQYF	TRBV12-3/TRBV12-4	TRBJ2-1
CSVERRTAQYF	TRBV29-1	TRBJ2-5
CASSDPGTVASEQFF	TRBV9	TRBJ2-1
CASSIDPDRAVQPQHF	TRBV19	TRBJ1-5
CASTKRGTEAFF	TRBV12-3/TRBV12-4	TRBJ1-1
CASSLLVEAFF	TRBV28	TRBJ1-1
CAWSGQGQGLFF	TRBV30	TRBJ1-4
CASSETNEQFF	TRBV6-1	TRBJ2-1
CASSATGGADTQYF	TRBV5-1	TRBJ2-3
CASSLGTANQPQHF	TRBV7-9	TRBJ1-5
CASTRLAGGTGELFF	TRBV6-1	TRBJ2-2
CASSLFGTGQGYTF	TRBV12-3/TRBV12-4	TRBJ1-2
CSAVIGTSENTQYF	TRBV20-1	TRBJ2-3
CASSSNRGVLNNEQFF	TRBV5-1	TRBJ2-1
CAISDQHGNEQFF	TRBV10-3	TRBJ2-1
CASSLGGESYGYTF	TRBV7-9	TRBJ1-2
CASSQGRGRGYGYTF	TRBV4-1	TRBJ1-2
CASSQTRLAWETQYF	TRBV27	TRBJ2-5
CASSLALLLAGANEQFF	TRBV7-2	TRBJ2-1
CASSLRSWANYGYTF	TRBV5-4	TRBJ1-2
CASRSGGQETQYF	TRBV6-2/TRBV6-3	TRBJ2-5
CSARRGGQKTEAFF	TRBV20-1	TRBJ1-1
CASSQDPYEQYF	TRBV3-1	TRBJ2-7
CASSGTPKETQYF	TRBV7-9	TRBJ2-5
CASSLSETGNYEQYF	TRBV27	TRBJ2-7
CSAHGGSGELFF	TRBV29-1	TRBJ2-2
CASSVGIGGYYNEQFF	TRBV9	TRBJ2-1
CASSLWGAKNIQYF	TRBV12-3/TRBV12-4	TRBJ2-4
CASSYRQGGGRTEAFF	TRBV7-9	TRBJ1-1
CASSVAAGGGNEQFF	TRBV9	TRBJ2-1
CSARSSGELFF	TRBV29-1	TRBJ2-2
CASSLSGPNYEQYF	TRBV6-5	TRBJ2-7
CASSLPPGALILEYNEQFF	TRBV5-1	TRBJ2-1
CATRREHEQFF	TRBV24-1	TRBJ2-1
CASSTNVGTGANVLTF	TRBV19	TRBJ2-6
CASSDSGGAYNEQFF	TRBV7-9	TRBJ2-1
CASSPSRTVDFEQYF	TRBV7-9	TRBJ2-7
CASSFRGQGALGNTEAFF	TRBV5-1	TRBJ1-1
CASSQEPAPSTSVDTQYF	TRBV4-3	TRBJ2-3
CASSRYGTSGTNSGANVLTF	TRBV6-2/TRBV6-3	TRBJ2-6
CASSLRGRADTQYF	TRBV28	TRBJ2-3
CSASWDRGHEQYF	TRBV20-1	TRBJ2-7
CASSGQGGTEAFF	TRBV18	TRBJ1-1
CAWSPGTGGLTDTQYF	TRBV30	TRBJ2-3
CASRTWGRTNEKLFF	TRBV6-2/TRBV6-3	TRBJ1-4
CASSFPATGMAAKNIQYF	TRBV28	TRBJ2-4
CASTRGAGAKNIQYF	TRBV6-1	TRBJ2-4
CASSQQANTEAFF	TRBV7-2	TRBJ1-1
CASSYKGEGTEAFF	TRBV6-5	TRBJ1-1